This T cell receptor (beta chain) was identified in a study of blood T cell repertoires in COVID-19. Study-level background: Sites in the United States, Italy and Spain provided acute and convalescent COVID-19 samples. In each case, the material was cDNA or gDNA derived from T cells, B-cell-depleted T cells, or PBMCs.

Authors' analysis steps: Reference gene primers were amplified, and this amplification served to estimate nucleated cell counts. Libraries were prepared by immunoSEQ multiplex PCR; TCRdb keeps only in-frame clonotypes and omits some of them. V and J calls and clone size follow that table, whereas D and trimming were derived from the DNA. In the table there are around 210,000 clones, 70% to 90% of which are singletons. Seattle cases were enrolled at active infection and followed longitudinally. Material for sequencing was peripheral blood. This receptor was taken from a man aged 45-65 years with COVID-19, enrolled during active disease.

This CDR3 reads CASSVGAGTSTFYEQYF. CDR3 sequence (DNA): TGTGCCAGCAGCGTAGGAGCCGGGACTAGCACTTTCTACGAGCAGTACTTC. The rearrangement joins TRBV9 to TRBJ2-7, with TRBD2 identical over 9 bases. The CDR3 is 17 residues long. Germline values: CDR1 SGDLS, CDR2 YYNGEE. The V gene end was trimmed by 0 bases and the J gene end by 3 bases; junction bases not matched to a gene: 10.